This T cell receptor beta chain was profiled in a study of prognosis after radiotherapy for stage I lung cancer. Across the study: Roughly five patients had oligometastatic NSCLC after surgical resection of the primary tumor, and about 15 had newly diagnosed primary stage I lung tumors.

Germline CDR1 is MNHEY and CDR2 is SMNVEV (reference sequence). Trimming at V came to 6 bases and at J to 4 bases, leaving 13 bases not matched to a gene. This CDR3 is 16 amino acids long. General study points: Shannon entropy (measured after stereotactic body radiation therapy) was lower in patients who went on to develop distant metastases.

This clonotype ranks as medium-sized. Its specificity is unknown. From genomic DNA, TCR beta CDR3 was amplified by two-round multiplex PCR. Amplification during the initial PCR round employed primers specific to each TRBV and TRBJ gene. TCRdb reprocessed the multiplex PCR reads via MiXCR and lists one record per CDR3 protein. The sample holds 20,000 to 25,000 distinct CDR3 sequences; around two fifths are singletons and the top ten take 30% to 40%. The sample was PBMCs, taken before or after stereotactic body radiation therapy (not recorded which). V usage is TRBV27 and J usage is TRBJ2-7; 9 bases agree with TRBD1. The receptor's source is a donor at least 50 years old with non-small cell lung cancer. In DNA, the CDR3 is TGTGCCAGCAGAACTCTTCGGACAGGGGTCCTATACGAGCAGTACTTC. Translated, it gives CASRTLRTGVLYEQYF.